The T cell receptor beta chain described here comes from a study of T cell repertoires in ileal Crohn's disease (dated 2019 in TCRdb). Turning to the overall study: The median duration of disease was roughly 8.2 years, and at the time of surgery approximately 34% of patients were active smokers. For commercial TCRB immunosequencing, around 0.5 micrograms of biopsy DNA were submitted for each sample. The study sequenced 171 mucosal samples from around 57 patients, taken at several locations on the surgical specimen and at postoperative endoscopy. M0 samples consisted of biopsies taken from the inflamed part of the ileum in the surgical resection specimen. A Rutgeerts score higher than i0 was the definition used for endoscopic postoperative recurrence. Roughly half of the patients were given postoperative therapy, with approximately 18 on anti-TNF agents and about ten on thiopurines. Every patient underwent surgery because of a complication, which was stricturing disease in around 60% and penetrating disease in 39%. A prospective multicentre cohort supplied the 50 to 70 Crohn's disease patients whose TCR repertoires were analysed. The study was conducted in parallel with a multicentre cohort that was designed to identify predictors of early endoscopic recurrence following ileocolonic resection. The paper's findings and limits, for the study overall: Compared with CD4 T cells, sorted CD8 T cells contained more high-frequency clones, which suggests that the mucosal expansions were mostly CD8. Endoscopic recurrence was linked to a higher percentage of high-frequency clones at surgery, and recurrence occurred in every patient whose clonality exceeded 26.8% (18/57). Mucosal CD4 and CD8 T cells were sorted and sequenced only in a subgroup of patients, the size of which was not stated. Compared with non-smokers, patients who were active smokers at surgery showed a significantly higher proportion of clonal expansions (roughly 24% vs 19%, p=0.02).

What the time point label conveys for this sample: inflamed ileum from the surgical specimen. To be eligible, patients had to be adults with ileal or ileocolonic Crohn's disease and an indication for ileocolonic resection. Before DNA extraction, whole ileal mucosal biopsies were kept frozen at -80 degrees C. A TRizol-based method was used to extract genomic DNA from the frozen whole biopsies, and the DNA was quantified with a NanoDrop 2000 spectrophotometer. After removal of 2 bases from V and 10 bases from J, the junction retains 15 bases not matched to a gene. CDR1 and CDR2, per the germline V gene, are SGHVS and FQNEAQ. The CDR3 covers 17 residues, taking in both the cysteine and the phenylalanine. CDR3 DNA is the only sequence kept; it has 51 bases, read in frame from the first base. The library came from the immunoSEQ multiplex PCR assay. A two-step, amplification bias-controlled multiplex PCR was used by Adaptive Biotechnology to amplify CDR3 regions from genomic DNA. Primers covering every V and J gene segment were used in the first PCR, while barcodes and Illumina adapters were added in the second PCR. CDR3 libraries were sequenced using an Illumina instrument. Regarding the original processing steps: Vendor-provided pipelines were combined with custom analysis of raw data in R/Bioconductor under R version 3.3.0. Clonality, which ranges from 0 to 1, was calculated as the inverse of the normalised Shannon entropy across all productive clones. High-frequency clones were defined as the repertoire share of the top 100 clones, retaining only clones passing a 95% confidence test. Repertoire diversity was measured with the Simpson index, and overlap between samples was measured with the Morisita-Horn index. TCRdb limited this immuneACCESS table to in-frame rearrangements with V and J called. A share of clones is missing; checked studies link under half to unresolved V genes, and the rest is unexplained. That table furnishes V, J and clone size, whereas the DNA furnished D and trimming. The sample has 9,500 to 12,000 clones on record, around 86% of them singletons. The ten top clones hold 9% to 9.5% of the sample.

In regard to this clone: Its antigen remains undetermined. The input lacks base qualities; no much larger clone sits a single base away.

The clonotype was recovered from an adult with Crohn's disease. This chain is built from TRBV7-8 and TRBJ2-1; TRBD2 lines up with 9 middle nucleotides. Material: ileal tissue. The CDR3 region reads CASSLTLWGREGLEQFF. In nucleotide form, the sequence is TGTGCCAGCAGCTTAACACTTTGGGGGCGGGAGGGTCTAGAGCAGTTCTTC.